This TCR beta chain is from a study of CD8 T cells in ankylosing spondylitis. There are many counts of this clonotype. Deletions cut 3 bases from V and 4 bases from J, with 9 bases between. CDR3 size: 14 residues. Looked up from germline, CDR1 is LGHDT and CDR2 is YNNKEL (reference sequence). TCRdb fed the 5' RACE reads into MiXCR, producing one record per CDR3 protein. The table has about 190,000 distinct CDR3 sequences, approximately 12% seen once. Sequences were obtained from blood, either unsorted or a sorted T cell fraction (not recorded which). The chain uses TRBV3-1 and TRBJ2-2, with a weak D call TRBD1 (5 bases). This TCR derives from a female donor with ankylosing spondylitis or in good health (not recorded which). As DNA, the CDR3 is TGTGCCAGCAGCCAGGGGCCCCTCACCGGGGAGCTGTTTTTT. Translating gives CASSQGPLTGELFF.